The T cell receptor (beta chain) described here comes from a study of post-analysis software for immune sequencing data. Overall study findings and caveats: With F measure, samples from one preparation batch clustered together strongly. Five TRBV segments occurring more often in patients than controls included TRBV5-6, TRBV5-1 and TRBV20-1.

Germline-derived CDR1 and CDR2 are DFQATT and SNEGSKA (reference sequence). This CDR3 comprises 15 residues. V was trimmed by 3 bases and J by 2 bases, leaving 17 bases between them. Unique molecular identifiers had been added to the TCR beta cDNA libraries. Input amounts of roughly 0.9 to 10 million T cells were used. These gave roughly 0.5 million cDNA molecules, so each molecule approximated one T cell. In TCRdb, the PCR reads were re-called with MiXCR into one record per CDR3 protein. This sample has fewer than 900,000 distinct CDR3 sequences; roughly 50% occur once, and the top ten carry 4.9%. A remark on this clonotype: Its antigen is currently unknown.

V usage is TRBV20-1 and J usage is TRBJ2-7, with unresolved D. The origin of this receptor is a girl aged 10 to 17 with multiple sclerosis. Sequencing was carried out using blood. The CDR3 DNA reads TGCAGTGCTAGTGCCAGAGTGGGTCCCCCCTACGAGCAGTACTTC. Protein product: CSASARVGPPYEQYF.